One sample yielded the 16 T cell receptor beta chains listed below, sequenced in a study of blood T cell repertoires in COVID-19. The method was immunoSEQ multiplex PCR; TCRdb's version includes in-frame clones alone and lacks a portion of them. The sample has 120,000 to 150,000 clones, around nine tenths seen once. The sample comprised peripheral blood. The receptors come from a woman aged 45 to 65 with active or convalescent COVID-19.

CDR3 amino acids: CASSFGVGQPQHF. The CDR3 DNA follows: TGTGCCAGCAGTTTCGGGGTAGGACAGCCCCAGCATTTT. The chain is built from TRBV28 and TRBJ1-5; D is unresolved. This CDR3 is 13 amino acids long. V shed 3 bases and J shed 7 bases, with 10 bases lying between them. CDR1 is MDHEN, CDR2 SYDVKM, per germline.

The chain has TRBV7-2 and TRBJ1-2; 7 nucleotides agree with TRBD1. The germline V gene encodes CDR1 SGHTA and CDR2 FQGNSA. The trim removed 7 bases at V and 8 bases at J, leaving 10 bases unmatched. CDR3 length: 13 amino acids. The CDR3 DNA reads TGTGCCAGCAACAGTCCAGGGGGTTACGGCTACACCTTC. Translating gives CASNSPGGYGYTF. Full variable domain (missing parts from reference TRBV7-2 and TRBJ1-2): GAGVSQSPSNKVTEKGKDVELRCDPISGHTALYWYRQSLGQGLEFLIYFQGNSAPDKSGLPSDRFSAERTGGSVSTLTIQRTQQEDSAVYLCASNSPGGYGYTFGSGTRLTVV.

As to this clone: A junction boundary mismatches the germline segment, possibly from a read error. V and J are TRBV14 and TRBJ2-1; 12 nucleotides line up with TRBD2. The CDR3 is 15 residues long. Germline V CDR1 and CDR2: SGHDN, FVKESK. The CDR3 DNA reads TGTGCCAGCAGCCGACCGGGACTAGCGGGTGGTGGCCCAGTCTTC. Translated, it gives CASSRPGLAGGGPVF.

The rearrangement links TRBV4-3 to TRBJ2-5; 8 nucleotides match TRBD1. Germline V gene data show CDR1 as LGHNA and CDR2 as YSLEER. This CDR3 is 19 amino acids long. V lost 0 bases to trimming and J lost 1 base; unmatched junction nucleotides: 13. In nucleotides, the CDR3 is TGCGCCAGCAGCCAAGATCTGGAGGACAGGGAAGGTTCCCAAGAGACCCAGTACTTC. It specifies CASSQDLEDREGSQETQYF.

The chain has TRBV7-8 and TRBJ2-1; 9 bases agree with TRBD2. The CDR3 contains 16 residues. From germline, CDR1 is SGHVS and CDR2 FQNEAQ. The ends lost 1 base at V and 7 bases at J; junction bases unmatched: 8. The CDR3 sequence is CASSLVVAGEDNEQFF. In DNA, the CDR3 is TGTGCCAGCAGCTTAGTTGTAGCGGGAGAGGATAATGAGCAGTTCTTC. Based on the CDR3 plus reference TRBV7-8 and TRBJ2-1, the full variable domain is GAGVSQSPRYKVAKRGQDVALRCDPISGHVSLFWYQQALGQGPEFLTYFQNEAQLDKSGLPSDRFFAERPEGSVSTLKIQRTQQEDSAVYLCASSLVVAGEDNEQFFGPGTRLTVL.

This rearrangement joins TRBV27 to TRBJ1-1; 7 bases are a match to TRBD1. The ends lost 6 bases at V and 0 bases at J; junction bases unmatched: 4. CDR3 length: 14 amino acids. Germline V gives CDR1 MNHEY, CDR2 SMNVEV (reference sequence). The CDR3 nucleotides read TGTGCCAGCAGAAGGGACAGCTTGAACACTGAAGCTTTCTTT. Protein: CASRRDSLNTEAFF.

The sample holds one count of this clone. The CDR3 loop reads CASCLIRGGSSYNEQFF. CDR3 nucleotides: TGTGCCAGCTGCCTAATAAGGGGGGGCAGCTCCTACAATGAGCAGTTCTTC. The J gene is TRBJ2-1, the V gene TRBV2; D might be TRBD2 (7 bases). The V gene lost 8 bases and the J gene lost 0 bases, with 20 bases spanning the gap. Germline loops: CDR1 SNHLY, CDR2 FYNNEI. CDR3 length equals 17 residues.

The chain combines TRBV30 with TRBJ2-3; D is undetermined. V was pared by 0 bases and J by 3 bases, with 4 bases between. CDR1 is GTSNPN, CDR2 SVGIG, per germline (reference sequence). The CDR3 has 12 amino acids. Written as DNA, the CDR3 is TGTGCCTGGAGTGTACTGACAGATACGCAGTATTTT. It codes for CAWSVLTDTQYF. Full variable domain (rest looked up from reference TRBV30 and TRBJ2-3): SQTIHQWPATLVQPVGSPLSLECTVEGTSNPNLYWYRQAAGRGLQLLFYSVGIGQISSEVPQNLSASRPQDRQFILSSKKLLLSDSGFYLCAWSVLTDTQYFGPGTRLTVL.

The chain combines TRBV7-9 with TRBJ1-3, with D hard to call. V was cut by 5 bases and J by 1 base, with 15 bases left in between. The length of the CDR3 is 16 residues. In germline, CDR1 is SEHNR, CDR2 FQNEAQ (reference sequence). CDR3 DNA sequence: TGTGCCAGCAGCCCCGGATCGTCACAGTCTGGAAACACCATATATTTT. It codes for CASSPGSSQSGNTIYF.

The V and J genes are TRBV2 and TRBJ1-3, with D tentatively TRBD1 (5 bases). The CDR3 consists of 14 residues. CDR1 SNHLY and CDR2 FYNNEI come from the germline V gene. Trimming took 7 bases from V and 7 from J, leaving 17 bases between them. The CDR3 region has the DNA TGTGCCAGCAATCCGTCCGGGGGGGGGAACACCATATATTTT. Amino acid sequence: CASNPSGGGNTIYF.

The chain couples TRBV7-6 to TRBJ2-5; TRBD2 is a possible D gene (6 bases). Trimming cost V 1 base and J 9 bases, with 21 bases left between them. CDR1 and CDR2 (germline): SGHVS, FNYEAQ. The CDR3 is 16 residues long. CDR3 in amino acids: CASSLEVIKVGGAQYF. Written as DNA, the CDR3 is TGTGCCAGCAGCTTAGAGGTCATAAAGGTCGGAGGGGCCCAGTACTTC.

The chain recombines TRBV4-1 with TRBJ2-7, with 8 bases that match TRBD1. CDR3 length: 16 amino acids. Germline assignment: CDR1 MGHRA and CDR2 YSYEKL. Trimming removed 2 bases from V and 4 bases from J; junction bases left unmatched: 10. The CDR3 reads CASSQRGSRGLYEQYF. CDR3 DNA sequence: TGCGCCAGCAGCCAAAGAGGGTCCAGGGGGCTTTACGAGCAGTACTTC.

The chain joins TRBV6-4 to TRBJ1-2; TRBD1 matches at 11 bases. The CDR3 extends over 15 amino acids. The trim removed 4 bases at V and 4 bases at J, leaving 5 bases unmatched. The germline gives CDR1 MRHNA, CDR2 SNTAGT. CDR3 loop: CASSASGTGGYGYTF. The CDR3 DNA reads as TGTGCCAGCAGTGCCTCCGGGACAGGGGGCTATGGCTACACCTTC.

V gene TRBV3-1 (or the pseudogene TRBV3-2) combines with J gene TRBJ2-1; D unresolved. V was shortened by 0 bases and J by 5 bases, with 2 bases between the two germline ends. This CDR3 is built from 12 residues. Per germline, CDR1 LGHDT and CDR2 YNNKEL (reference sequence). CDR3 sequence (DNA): TGTGCCAGCAGCCAAGACGACAATGAGCAGTTCTTC. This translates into CASSQDDNEQFF.

CDR3 in amino acids: CASSHNSGANVLTF. CDR3 bases: TGTGCCAGCAGTCACAACTCTGGGGCCAACGTCCTGACTTTC. The chain combines TRBV27 with TRBJ2-6; D remains unclear. Trimming took off 5 bases at V and 0 bases at J, with 5 bases between the two ends. The CDR3 spans 14 residues. Germline values: CDR1 MNHEY, CDR2 SMNVEV (reference sequence).

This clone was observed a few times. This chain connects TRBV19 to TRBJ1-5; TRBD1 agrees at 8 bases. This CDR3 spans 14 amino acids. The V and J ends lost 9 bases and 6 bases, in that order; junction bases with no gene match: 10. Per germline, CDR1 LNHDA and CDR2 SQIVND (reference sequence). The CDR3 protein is CASCVTGDGQPQHF. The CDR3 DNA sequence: TGTGCCAGCTGTGTGACAGGGGACGGTCAGCCCCAGCATTTT.